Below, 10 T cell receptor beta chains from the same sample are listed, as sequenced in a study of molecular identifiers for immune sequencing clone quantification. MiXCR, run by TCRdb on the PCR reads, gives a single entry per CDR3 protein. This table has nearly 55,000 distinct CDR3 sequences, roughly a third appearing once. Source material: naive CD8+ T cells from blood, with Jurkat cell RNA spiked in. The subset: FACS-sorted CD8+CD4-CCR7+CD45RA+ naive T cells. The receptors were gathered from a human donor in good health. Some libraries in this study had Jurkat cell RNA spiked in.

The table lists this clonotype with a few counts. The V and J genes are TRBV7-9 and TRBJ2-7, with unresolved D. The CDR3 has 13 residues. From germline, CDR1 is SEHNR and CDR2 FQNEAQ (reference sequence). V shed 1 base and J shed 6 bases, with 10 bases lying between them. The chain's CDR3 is CASSLEASSEQYF. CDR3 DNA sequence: TGTGCCAGCAGCTTAGAGGCTAGTTCCGAGCAGTACTTC.

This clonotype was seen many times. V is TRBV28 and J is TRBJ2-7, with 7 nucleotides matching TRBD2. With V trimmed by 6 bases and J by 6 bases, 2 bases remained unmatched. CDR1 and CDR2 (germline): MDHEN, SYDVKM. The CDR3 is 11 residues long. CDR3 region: CASSSSGEQYF. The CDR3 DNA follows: TGTGCCAGCAGCTCTAGCGGCGAGCAGTACTTC.

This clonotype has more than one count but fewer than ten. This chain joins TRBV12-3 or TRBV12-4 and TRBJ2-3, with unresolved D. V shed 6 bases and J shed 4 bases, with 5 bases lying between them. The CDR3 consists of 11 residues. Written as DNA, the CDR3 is TGTGCCAGCAGATACGCAGATACGCAGTATTTT. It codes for CASRYADTQYF.

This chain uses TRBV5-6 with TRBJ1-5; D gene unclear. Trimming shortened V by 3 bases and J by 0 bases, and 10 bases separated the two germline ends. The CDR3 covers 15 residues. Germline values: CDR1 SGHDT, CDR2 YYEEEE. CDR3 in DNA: TGTGCCAGCAGCTACGGGCCTCTTAGCAATCAGCCCCAGCATTTT. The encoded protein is CASSYGPLSNQPQHF.

CDR3 nucleotides: TGTGCCAGCAGTCCGGGACAGGCTAAAGAAGCTTTCTTT. It is translated as CASSPGQAKEAFF. The chain recombines TRBV27 with TRBJ1-1, with 8 bases aligning to TRBD1. V shed 5 bases, J shed 8 bases, and the junction held 7 bases outside the gene matches. The CDR3 covers 13 residues. Germline loops: CDR1 MNHEY, CDR2 SMNVEV (reference sequence).

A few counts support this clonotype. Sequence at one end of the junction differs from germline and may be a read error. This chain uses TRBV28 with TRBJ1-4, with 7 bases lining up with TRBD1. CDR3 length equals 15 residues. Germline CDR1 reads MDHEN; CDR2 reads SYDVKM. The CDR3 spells CASSFHTGEDEILFF. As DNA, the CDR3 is TGTGCCAGCAGTTTTCACACAGGGGAGGATGAAATACTGTTTTTT. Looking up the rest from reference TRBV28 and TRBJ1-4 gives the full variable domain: DVKVTQSSRYLVKRTGEKVFLECVQDMDHENMFWYRQDPGLGLRLIYFSYDVKMKEKGDIPEGYSVSREKKERFSLILESASTNQTSMYLCASSFHTGEDEILFFGSGTQLSVL.

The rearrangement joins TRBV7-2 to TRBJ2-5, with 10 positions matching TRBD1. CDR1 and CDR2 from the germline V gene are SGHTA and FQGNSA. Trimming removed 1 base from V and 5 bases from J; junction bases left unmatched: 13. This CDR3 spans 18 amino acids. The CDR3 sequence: CASSLVDWDGQGGETQYF. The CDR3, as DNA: TGTGCCAGCAGCTTAGTTGATTGGGATGGACAGGGGGGCGAGACCCAGTACTTC. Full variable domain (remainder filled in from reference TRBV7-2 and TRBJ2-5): GAGVSQSPSNKVTEKGKDVELRCDPISGHTALYWYRQSLGQGLEFLIYFQGNSAPDKSGLPSDRFSAERTGGSVSTLTIQRTQQEDSAVYLCASSLVDWDGQGGETQYFGPGTRLLVL.

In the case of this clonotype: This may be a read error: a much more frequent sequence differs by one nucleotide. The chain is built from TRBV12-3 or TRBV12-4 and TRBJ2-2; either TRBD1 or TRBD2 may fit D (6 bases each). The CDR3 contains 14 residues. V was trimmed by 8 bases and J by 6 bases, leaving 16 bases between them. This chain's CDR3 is CASGGGDQSGELFF. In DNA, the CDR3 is TGTGCCAGCGGGGGCGGGGATCAGTCCGGGGAGCTGTTTTTT.

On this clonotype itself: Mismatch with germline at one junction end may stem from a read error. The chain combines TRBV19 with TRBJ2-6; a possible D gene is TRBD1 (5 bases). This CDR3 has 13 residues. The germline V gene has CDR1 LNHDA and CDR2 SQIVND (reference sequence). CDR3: CASSLQGANALTF. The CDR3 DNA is TGTGCCAGTAGTCTACAAGGGGCCAACGCCCTGACTTTC.

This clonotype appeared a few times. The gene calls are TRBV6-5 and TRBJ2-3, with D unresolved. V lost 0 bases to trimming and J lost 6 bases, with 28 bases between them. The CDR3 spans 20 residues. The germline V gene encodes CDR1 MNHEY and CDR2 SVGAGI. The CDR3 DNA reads TGTGCCAGCAGTTACTCACTCGAAGCCCTCTGGGCAGGTCAGTCGGATACGCAGTATTTT. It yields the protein CASSYSLEALWAGQSDTQYF.